The 6 T cell receptor beta chains listed next were all sequenced from one sample in a study of T cell repertoires in cytomegalovirus infection. TCRdb called the reads again in MiXCR, with one record for every CDR3 protein. This sample has almost 550,000 distinct CDR3 sequences, with approximately 15% found just once. The sample taken for sequencing was CD8+ T cells from PBMCs. These receptors were taken from a human donor in good health (CMV status not recorded). Some clones in this sample may be carry-over from other donors' samples.

The CDR3 loop is CASKGAGGVNYGYTF. DNA for the CDR3: TGTGCCAGCAAGGGTGCGGGAGGGGTTAACTATGGCTACACCTTC. The chain combines TRBV27 with TRBJ1-2, with D possibly being TRBD1 (5 bases). V lost 7 bases and J 1 base, leaving 16 bases between the germline ends. The length of the CDR3 is 15 residues. Germline values: CDR1 MNHEY, CDR2 SMNVEV (reference sequence).

This clonotype was seen a few times. The V call is TRBV30, the J call TRBJ1-5; D gene unclear. This CDR3 spans 13 amino acids. The germline gives CDR1 GTSNPN, CDR2 SVGIG (reference sequence). The ends were cut back, 2 bases at V and 0 bases at J, with 5 bases in the middle. Here the CDR3 reads CAWSMVSNQPQHF. For the CDR3, the DNA is TGTGCCTGGAGTATGGTTAGCAATCAGCCCCAGCATTTT.

The chain combines TRBV7-3 with TRBJ2-3; TRBD2 is a possible D gene (6 bases). The V gene's germline CDR1 is SGHTA and CDR2 FQGTGA. The CDR3 is 14 residues long. V lost 5 bases, J lost 4 bases, and 13 bases lay in between. The CDR3 DNA reads as TGTGCCAGCAGCCCCCCCGGAGGGGCAGATACGCAGTATTTT. It translates to CASSPPGGADTQYF.

This clonotype has more than one count but fewer than ten. The chain's CDR3 is CASHLGSGTPRNTEAFF. CDR3 DNA: TGCGCCAGCCACTTAGGATCCGGGACACCTAGGAACACTGAAGCTTTCTTT. The genes are TRBV5-1 and TRBJ1-1, with a possible D match to TRBD1 (6 bases). The germline V gene has CDR1 SGHRS and CDR2 YFSETQ. The CDR3 extends over 17 amino acids. The germline V and J ends were trimmed by 7 bases and 1 base, with 23 bases remaining between them. Based on the CDR3 plus reference TRBV5-1 and TRBJ1-1, the full variable domain is KAGVTQTPRYLIKTRGQQVTLSCSPISGHRSVSWYQQTPGQGLQFLFEYFSETQRNKGNFPGRFSGRQFSNSRSEMNVSTLELGDSALYLCASHLGSGTPRNTEAFFGQGTRLTVV.

The table lists this clonotype with many counts. The chain uses TRBV27 and TRBJ1-2; D remains ambiguous. Germline loops: CDR1 MNHEY, CDR2 SMNVEV (reference sequence). V dropped 0 bases and J dropped 0 bases, with 17 bases sitting between them. This CDR3 has 18 residues. Written as DNA, the CDR3 is TGTGCCAGCAGTTTATCTGCATTGACTTCCGGAGCTAACTATGGCTACACCTTC. Protein product: CASSLSALTSGANYGYTF.

This chain links TRBV24-1 with TRBJ2-3, with 12 bases that match TRBD2. The CDR3 length is 16 residues. The germline CDR1 and CDR2 sequences are KGHDR and SFDVKD. After removal of 3 bases from V and 4 bases from J, the junction contained 4 bases not matched to a gene. The CDR3, as DNA: TGTGCCACCAGTGATCTAGCGGGAGGGGAGGCAGATACGCAGTATTTT. As protein: CATSDLAGGEADTQYF.